The sample holds a few counts of the clone carrying this T cell receptor beta chain. The data originate from a study of post-analysis software for immune sequencing data. Unique molecular identifiers were carried by the TCR beta cDNA libraries. Roughly 450,000 cDNA molecules came from around 1 to 10 million T cells. MiXCR was run by TCRdb on the PCR reads, yielding one entry per CDR3 protein. The data contain almost 700,000 distinct CDR3 sequences, 55% to 60% of them singletons. Input material: blood. This TCR derives from a girl under 10 years old with multiple sclerosis.

CDR3 nucleotides: TGTGCCAGCAGTCAGGGAGTCTCTGGGGCCAACGTCCTGACTTTC. Translating gives CASSQGVSGANVLTF. The chain has TRBV27 and TRBJ2-6; tentatively, D is TRBD1 or TRBD2 (5 bases each). The germline V and J ends were trimmed by 5 bases and 0 bases, with 8 bases remaining between them. The CDR3 spans 15 residues. Germline V CDR1 and CDR2: MNHEY, SMNVEV (reference sequence).